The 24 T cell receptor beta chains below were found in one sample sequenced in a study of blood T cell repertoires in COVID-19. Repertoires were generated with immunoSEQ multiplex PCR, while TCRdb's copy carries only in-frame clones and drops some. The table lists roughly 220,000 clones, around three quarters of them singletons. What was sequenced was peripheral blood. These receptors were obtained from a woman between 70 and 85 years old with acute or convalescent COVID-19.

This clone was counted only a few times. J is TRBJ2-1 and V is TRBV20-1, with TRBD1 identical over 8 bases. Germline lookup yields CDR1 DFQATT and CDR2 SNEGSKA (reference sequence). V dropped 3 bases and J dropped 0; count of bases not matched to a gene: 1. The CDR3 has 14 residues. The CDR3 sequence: CSASGQGSYNEQFF. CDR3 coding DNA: TGCAGTGCTAGTGGACAGGGCTCCTACAATGAGCAGTTCTTC.

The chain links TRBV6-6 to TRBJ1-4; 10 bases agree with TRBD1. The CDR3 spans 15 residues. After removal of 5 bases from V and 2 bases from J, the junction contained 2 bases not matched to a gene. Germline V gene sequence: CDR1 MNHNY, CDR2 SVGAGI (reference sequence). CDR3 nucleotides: TGTGCCAGCAGTCGACAGGGGGCCACTAATGAAAAACTGTTTTTT. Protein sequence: CASSRQGATNEKLFF.

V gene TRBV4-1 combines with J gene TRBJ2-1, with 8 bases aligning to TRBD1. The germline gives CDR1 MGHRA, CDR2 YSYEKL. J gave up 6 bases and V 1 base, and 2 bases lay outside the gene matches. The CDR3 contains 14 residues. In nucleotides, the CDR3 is TGCGCCAGCAGCCAAGTGGACAGGGTCAATGAGCAGTTCTTC. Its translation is CASSQVDRVNEQFF.

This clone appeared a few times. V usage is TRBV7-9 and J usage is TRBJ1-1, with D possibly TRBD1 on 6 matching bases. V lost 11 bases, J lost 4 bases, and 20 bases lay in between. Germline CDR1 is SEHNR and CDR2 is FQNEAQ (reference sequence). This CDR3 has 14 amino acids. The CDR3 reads CAGKRDTTATEAFF. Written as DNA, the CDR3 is TGTGCCGGAAAGCGGGACACCACGGCCACTGAAGCTTTCTTT.

Here the CDR3 reads CASSAGLAGSYEQYF. The CDR3, as DNA: TGTGCCAGCAGCGCGGGACTAGCGGGATCCTACGAGCAGTACTTC. The V and J genes are TRBV5-4 and TRBJ2-7, with TRBD2 identical over 13 bases. CDR3 length: 15 amino acids. J was trimmed by 1 base and V by 4 bases; bases with no gene match: 2. Germline CDR1 reads SGHNT; CDR2 reads YYREEE (reference sequence).

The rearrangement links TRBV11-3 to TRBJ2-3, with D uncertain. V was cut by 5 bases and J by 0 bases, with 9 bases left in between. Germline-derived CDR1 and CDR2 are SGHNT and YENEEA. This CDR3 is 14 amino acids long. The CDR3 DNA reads TGTGCCAGCAGCGCAGGCTCTAGCACAGATACGCAGTATTTT. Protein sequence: CASSAGSSTDTQYF.

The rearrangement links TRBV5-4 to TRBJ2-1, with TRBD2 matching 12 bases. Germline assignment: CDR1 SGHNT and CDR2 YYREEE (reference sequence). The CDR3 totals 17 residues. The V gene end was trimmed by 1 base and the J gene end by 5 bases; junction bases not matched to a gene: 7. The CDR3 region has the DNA TGTGCCAGCAGCTTGCCCTCTAGCGGGAGGGCCAACAATGAGCAGTTCTTC. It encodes CASSLPSSGRANNEQFF.

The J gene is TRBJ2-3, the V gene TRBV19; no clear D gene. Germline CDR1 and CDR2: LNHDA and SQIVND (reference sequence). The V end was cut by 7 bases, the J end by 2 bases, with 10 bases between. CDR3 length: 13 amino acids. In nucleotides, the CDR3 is TGTGCCAGTATCCACCCTAACACAGATACGCAGTATTTT. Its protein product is CASIHPNTDTQYF. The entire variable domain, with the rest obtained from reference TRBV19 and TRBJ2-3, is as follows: DGGITQSPKYLFRKEGQNVTLSCEQNLNHDAMYWYRQDPGQGLRLIYYSQIVNDFQKGDIAEGYSVSREKKESFPLTVTSAQKNPTAFYLCASIHPNTDTQYFGPGTRLTVL.

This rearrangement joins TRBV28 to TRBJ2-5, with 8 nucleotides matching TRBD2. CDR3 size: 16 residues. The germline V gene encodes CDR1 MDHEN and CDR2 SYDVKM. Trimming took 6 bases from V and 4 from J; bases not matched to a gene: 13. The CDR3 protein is CASSSPGAGELETQYF. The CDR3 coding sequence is TGTGCCAGCAGCTCCCCGGGAGCGGGAGAGTTAGAGACCCAGTACTTC.

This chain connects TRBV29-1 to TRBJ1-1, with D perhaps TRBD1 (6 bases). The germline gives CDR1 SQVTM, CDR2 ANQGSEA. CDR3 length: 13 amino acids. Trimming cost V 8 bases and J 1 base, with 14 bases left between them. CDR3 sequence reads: CSFCRDKNTEAFF. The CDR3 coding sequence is TGCAGCTTTTGCCGGGACAAGAACACTGAAGCTTTCTTT.

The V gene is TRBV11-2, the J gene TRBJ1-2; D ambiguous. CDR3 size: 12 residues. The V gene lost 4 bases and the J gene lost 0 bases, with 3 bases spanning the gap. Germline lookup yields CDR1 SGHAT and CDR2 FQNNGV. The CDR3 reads CASSSSNYGYTF. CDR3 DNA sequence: TGTGCCAGCAGCTCTTCTAACTATGGCTACACCTTC.

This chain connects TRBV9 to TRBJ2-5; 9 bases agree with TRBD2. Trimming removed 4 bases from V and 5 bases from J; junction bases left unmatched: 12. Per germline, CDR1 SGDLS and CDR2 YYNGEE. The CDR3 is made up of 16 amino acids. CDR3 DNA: TGTGCCAGCAGCCTAGGAGGGCTAGCGGGAACGGAGACCCAGTACTTC. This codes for CASSLGGLAGTETQYF.

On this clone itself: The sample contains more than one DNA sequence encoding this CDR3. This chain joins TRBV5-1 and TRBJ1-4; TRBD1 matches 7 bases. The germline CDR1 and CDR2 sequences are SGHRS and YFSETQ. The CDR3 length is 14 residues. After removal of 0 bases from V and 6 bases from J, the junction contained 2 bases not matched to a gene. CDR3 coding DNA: TGCGCCAGCAGCTTGGTAGGGGGCGATGAAAAACTGTTTTTT. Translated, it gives CASSLVGGDEKLFF.

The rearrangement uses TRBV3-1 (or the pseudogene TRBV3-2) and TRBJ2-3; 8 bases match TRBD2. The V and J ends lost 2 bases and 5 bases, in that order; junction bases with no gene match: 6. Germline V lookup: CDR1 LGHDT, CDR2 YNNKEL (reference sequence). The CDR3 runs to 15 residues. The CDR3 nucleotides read TGTGCCAGCAGCCAATCGGGACTAGGACTAGATACGCAGTATTTT. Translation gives CASSQSGLGLDTQYF.

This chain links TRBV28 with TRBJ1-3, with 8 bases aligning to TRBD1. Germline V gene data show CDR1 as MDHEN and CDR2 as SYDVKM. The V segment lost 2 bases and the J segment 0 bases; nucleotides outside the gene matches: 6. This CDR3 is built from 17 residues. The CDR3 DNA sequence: TGTGCCAGCAGTTTAAGGCCCACAGGGGGCTCTGGAAACACCATATATTTT. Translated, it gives CASSLRPTGGSGNTIYF.

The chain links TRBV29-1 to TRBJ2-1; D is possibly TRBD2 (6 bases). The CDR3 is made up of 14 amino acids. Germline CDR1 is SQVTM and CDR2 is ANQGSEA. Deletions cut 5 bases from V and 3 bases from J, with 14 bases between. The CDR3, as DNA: TGCAGCGTTAAAAGGACTATCCTCTACAATGAGCAGTTCTTC. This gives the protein CSVKRTILYNEQFF.

CDR3 in amino acids: CAWSLDRTNYGYTF. As DNA, the CDR3 is TGTGCCTGGAGCTTGGACAGAACTAACTATGGCTACACCTTC. The V and J genes are TRBV30 and TRBJ1-2; D perhaps matches TRBD1 (6 bases). V was trimmed by 3 bases and J by 0 bases, leaving 11 bases between them. Germline V gene sequence: CDR1 GTSNPN, CDR2 SVGIG (reference sequence). The CDR3 totals 14 residues.

The CDR3 reads CASSPSGGETQYF. The CDR3 DNA reads TGTGCCAGTAGTCCATCAGGAGGAGAGACCCAGTACTTC. The chain links TRBV19 to TRBJ2-5; possible D gene TRBD2, 5 bases. CDR1 is LNHDA and CDR2 is SQIVND in the germline V gene (reference sequence). The CDR3 runs to 13 residues. V lost 5 bases and J lost 4, with 11 bases in between.

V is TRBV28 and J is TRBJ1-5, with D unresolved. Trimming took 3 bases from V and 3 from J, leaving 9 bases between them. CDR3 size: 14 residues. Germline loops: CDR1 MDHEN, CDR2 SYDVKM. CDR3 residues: CASSFPLPNQPQHF. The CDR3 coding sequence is TGTGCCAGCAGTTTCCCCCTTCCCAATCAGCCCCAGCATTTT.

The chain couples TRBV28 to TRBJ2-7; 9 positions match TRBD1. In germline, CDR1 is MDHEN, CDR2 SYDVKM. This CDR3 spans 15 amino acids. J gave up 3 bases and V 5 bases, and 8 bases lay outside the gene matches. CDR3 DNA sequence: TGTGCCAGCAGTCCCAGGACAGGGGTTAACTACGAGCAGTACTTC. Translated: CASSPRTGVNYEQYF.

CDR3 residues: CASSDGTGVSQPQHF. The DNA of the CDR3 is TGTGCCAGCAGTGACGGGACAGGGGTATCTCAGCCCCAGCATTTT. The V and J genes are TRBV6-1 and TRBJ1-5, with TRBD1 identical over 10 bases. The J segment lost 6 bases and the V segment lost 3 bases, leaving 5 bases of the junction unmatched. Per germline, CDR1 MNHNS and CDR2 SASEGT. The CDR3 is 15 residues long.

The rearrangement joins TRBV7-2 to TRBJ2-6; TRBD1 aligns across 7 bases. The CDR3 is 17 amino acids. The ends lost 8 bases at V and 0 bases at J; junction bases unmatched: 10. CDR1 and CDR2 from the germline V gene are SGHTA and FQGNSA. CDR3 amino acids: CASRGQVYFSGANVLTF. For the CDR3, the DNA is TGTGCCAGCCGTGGACAGGTCTATTTCTCTGGGGCCAACGTCCTGACTTTC.

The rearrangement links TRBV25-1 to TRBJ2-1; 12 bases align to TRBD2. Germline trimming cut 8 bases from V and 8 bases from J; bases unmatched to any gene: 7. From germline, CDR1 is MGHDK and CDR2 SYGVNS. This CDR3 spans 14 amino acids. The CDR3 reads CASGPSGRADEQFF. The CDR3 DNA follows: TGTGCCAGCGGACCTAGCGGGAGGGCCGATGAGCAGTTCTTC. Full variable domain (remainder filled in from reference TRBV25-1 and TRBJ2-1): EADIYQTPRYLVIGTGKKITLECSQTMGHDKMYWYQQDPGMELHLIHYSYGVNSTEKGDLSSESTVSRIRTEHFPLTLESARPSHTSQYLCASGPSGRADEQFFGPGTRLTVL.

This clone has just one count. The CDR3 loop reads CASSSTTGSEDTQYF. As DNA, the CDR3 is TGCGCCAGCAGCAGTACGACAGGTTCCGAAGATACGCAGTATTTT. The rearrangement links TRBV5-1 to TRBJ2-3; maybe TRBD1 (6 bases). The germline gives CDR1 SGHRS, CDR2 YFSETQ. This CDR3 has 15 residues. The V and J ends lost 4 bases and 5 bases respectively, with 17 bases between them.